The present T cell receptor (beta chain) was sequenced within a study of blood T cell repertoires in COVID-19. Across the study: COVID-19 samples collected from the United States, Italy and Spain covered acute and convalescent phases. T cells, B-cell-depleted T cells, or PBMCs provided the cDNA or gDNA that served as material.

Living in under 30 US areas, the participants were between 18 and 89 years of age. Cohorts were assigned according to the clinical history that participants reported. TCRdb's table, derived via immunoSEQ multiplex PCR, lists solely in-frame clones and lacks some. The data show just over 300,000 clones, with 85% to 90% seen just once and roughly 4.3% held by the top ten. V lost 3 bases to trimming and J lost 6 bases, with 12 bases between them. The germline V gene has CDR1 KGHSH and CDR2 LQKENI. This CDR3 is built from 14 residues. What was sequenced was PBMCs or T cells enriched from blood (not recorded which). The source of this sequence is a young woman with acute COVID-19. The chain employs TRBV18 and TRBJ2-1; D possibly corresponds to TRBD2 (5 bases). The CDR3: CASSPRAALNEQFF. As DNA, the CDR3 is TGTGCCAGCTCACCGAGGGCGGCTCTCAATGAGCAGTTCTTC.